The sequence of this TCR beta chain was determined in a study of radiation and T cells in renal cell carcinoma (dated by TCRdb to about 2020). About the study as a whole: The samples were obtained from a clinical trial, where primary renal cell carcinomas were treated with 15 Gy stereotactic body radiation therapy and then removed by nephrectomy 4 weeks afterward. A total of approximately 53 samples underwent TCR beta sequencing, made up of 26 tumors and about 27 peripheral blood samples. A total of 4,016,671 unique CDR3 nucleotide sequences, encoding some 2,700,000 unique CDR3 amino acid sequences, were found across all 53 samples. General findings and caveats noted by the study authors: Top tumor clonotypes rose in blood from baseline to 2 weeks post-radiation, then contracted by 4 weeks, suggesting transient expansion of tumor-resident clones. Tracking of blood repertoire dynamics stopped at about 4 weeks after treatment, with no follow-up past that point. Because the trial had a single-armed design, the trial could not examine how radiation dose or scheduling affected the TCR repertoire. Because no pretreatment tumor biopsies were available, whether clonotypes were present in the tumor at baseline could not be determined.

On this clone itself: What antigen it recognizes has not been identified. An end of the junction differs from the germline gene, which may be a read error.

TCR beta libraries were generated from genomic DNA with the immunoSEQ kit, following the manufacturer's recommendations. To prepare the libraries, a first multiplex PCR with proprietary primers was run, followed by a second PCR that added unique barcodes, and a bead cleanup was done after each round. A kit-provided positive control reaction and a negative control reaction were included in every sample batch. The final libraries were assessed on an Agilent 4200 TapeStation D1000 ScreenTape, pooled by volume, and quantified by qPCR. Sequencing was performed on an Illumina NextSeq500 using a MidOutput 150-cycle cartridge, with 156 Read1 cycles, 15 Index1 cycles, and the kit custom primers. The pooled library was loaded at around 1 pM, and around 22% PhiX control was spiked in. The study's own analysis went as follows. Vendor-processed data were analyzed in R, with a clonotype defined as all T cells sharing the same CDR3 nucleotide sequence. In the clone abundance analyses, frequencies were normalized to the 10,000 most abundant clones in each sample. Public T cell clones, which averaged fewer than five per sample, were excluded before analysis. An abundance difference of at least 32-fold between compartments was the criterion for calling clonotypes tumor-enriched or baseline blood-enriched. A beta-binomial differential abundance model was applied to find clonotypes that expanded or contracted between blood time points. Similarity between tumor and blood repertoires was quantified using the Baroni-Urbani and Buser coefficient, and groups were compared with two-tailed Wilcoxon tests in R. In TCRdb, the immuneACCESS table is reduced to in-frame sequences with V and J assigned. These tables do not hold every clone; where another copy was compared, an unresolved V gene accounts for under half, and the others remain unexplained. V and J calls and clone size are copied from that table; D and trimming were computed from the DNA. This sample holds some 72,000 clones; roughly 82% were observed only once. The ten biggest clones cover around 5.5% of the sample.

The germline V gene (reference sequence) provides CDR1 GTSNPN and CDR2 SVGIG. Including the terminal cysteine and phenylalanine, the CDR3 comprises 13 residues. Only CDR3 DNA is held: 39 bases, read in frame from base 1. Read against the paper, the sample's time point label means: blood 2 weeks post-SBRT. According to the study, the label for this sample's treatment or condition signals: 15 Gy SBRT to primary tumor, nephrectomy 4 weeks later. To track tumor-enriched clonotypes, serial peripheral blood was sampled from radiation-treated patients at baseline and at 2 weeks and 4 weeks after SBRT. All patients had renal cell carcinoma with clear cell pathology. Genomic DNA for TCR sequencing was prepared using the QIAamp DNA Blood Mini Kit (Qiagen). The analyses included just those samples that passed every quality control check.

Here the sequenced sample was blood, taken from a patient whose treatment included radiotherapy and nephrectomy. The TCR sequence derives from a man aged 60-69 years with renal cell carcinoma. The chain was built from TRBV30 and TRBJ1-2; the D gene is possibly TRBD1, with 5 bases matching. The bases read TGTGCCTGGAGTTTGCAACGGGACGGATCCCGATCCTTC. Its translation is CAWSLQRDGSRSF.